This TCR beta chain was identified during a study of blood T cell repertoires in COVID-19. Study-wide context: Sources were T cells, B-cell-depleted T cells, or PBMCs; the material itself was cDNA or gDNA.

The study assigned cohorts using participant-reported clinical history. Donors in Cohort 3 who had recovered were those with two negative PCRs, healthcare professional clearance, or resolution of their symptoms. TCRdb keeps only in-frame clones here, not all; method: immunoSEQ multiplex PCR. The data contain hundreds of thousands of clones, 75% to 90% of them singletons. The trim removed 8 bases at V and 3 bases at J, leaving 7 bases unmatched. CDR3 length: 15 amino acids. CDR1 SEHNR and CDR2 FQNEAQ come from the germline V gene (reference sequence). The V call is TRBV7-9, the J call TRBJ2-1, with 10 bases aligning to TRBD2. This receptor was identified in a man between 18 and 29 years old who had recovered from COVID-19. The sequenced material came from PBMCs or T cells enriched from blood (not recorded which). This chain's CDR3 is CASPVGTSDYNEQFF. CDR3 sequence (DNA): TGTGCCAGCCCCGTTGGGACTAGCGACTACAATGAGCAGTTCTTC. Looking up the rest from reference TRBV7-9 and TRBJ2-1 gives the full variable domain: DTGVSQNPRHKITKRGQNVTFRCDPISEHNRLYWYRQTLGQGPEFLTYFQNEAQLEKSRLLSDRFSAERPKGSFSTLEIQRTEQGDSAMYLCASPVGTSDYNEQFFGPGTRLTVL.